These T cell receptor beta chains were read from a single sample in a study of cytomegalovirus exposure and HLA in healthy donors. Produced via immunoSEQ multiplex PCR; TCRdb's table is partial and in-frame only. The data show 160,000 or so clones, with around three quarters seen just once and approximately 3% held by the top ten. Sequences were obtained from PBMCs. The receptor set was obtained from a woman aged 40 to 50 in good health and CMV-seronegative. Both conserved end residues are part of each CDR3. A D gene is named only where the DNA matches it firmly. Clone size is stated in some rows and not others, as once, few, many or a class when expanded.

D: -
V: TRBV6-1
J: TRBJ2-7
size: -
CDR3: CASSPSRTSSYEQYF
DNA: TGTGCCAGCAGTCCTTCCAGGACAAGCTCCTACGAGCAGTACTTC

D: TRBD1
V: TRBV2
J: TRBJ1-2
size: -
CDR3: CASSGQGAFGYTF
DNA: TGTGCCAGCAGTGGACAGGGGGCTTTTGGCTACACCTTC

D: TRBD2
V: TRBV7-3
J: TRBJ2-7
size: -
CDR3: CASSLSGGAYEQYF
DNA: TGTGCCAGCAGCTTAAGCGGGGGGGCCTACGAGCAGTACTTC

D: TRBD1
V: TRBV14
J: TRBJ2-3
size: few
CDR3: CASSLRRTGLGTDTQYF
DNA: TGTGCCAGCAGCCTAAGGAGGACAGGGTTGGGCACAGATACGCAGTATTTT

D: TRBD2
V: TRBV7-9
J: TRBJ2-1
size: -
CDR3: CASSRIAGGVNEQFF
DNA: TGTGCCAGCAGCCGCATAGCGGGGGGTGTCAATGAGCAGTTCTTC

D: -
V: TRBV2
J: TRBJ1-2
size: once
CDR3: CASRLAYGYTF
DNA: TGTGCCAGCAGGTTAGCATATGGCTACACCTTC

D: -
V: TRBV7-5
J: TRBJ1-1
size: -
CDR3: CVRRLNRGLPGTEAFF
DNA: TGTGTCAGAAGACTGAACAGGGGCCTCCCGGGCACTGAAGCTTTCTTT

D: TRBD1
V: TRBV5-4
J: TRBJ1-1
size: few
CDR3: CASRPTGTGRNTEAFF
DNA: TGTGCCAGCAGACCTACGGGGACAGGGAGGAACACTGAAGCTTTCTTT

D: TRBD1
V: TRBV6-5
J: TRBJ2-7
size: -
CDR3: CASRKNRDSYEQYF
DNA: TGTGCCAGCAGAAAAAACCGGGACAGCTACGAGCAGTACTTC

D: TRBD1
V: TRBV5-1
J: TRBJ1-6
size: -
CDR3: CASSLEWTGAPRFLHF
DNA: TGCGCCAGCAGCTTGGAGTGGACAGGGGCCCCTCGGTTCCTCCACTTT

D: TRBD1
V: TRBV5-4
J: TRBJ1-6
size: -
CDR3: CASSRDSLESPLHF
DNA: TGTGCCAGCAGCCGGGACAGCTTAGAGTCACCCCTCCACTTT

D: -
V: TRBV9
J: TRBJ2-2
size: -
CDR3: CASSVGRGNTGELFF
DNA: TGTGCCAGCAGCGTAGGGAGGGGCAACACCGGGGAGCTGTTTTTT

D: TRBD1
V: TRBV2
J: TRBJ2-5
size: -
CDR3: CASSTQGAPQETQYF
DNA: TGTGCCAGCAGCACACAGGGGGCACCCCAAGAGACCCAGTACTTC

D: TRBD2
V: TRBV5-4
J: TRBJ2-1
size: -
CDR3: CASSLGSAGGYNEQFF
DNA: TGTGCCAGCAGCTTGGGCTCGGCGGGGGGCTACAATGAGCAGTTCTTC